What follows describes a single T cell receptor beta chain. This sample was taken from a study of blood T cell repertoires in COVID-19. In the study overall: Samples representing acute and convalescent COVID-19 were sourced from the United States, Italy and Spain. In each case, the material was cDNA or gDNA derived from T cells, B-cell-depleted T cells, or PBMCs.

In the original processing: By means of reference gene primer amplification, nucleated cell counts were estimated. Produced via immunoSEQ multiplex PCR; TCRdb's table is partial and in-frame only. V and J calls and clone size are copied from that table; D and trimming were computed from the DNA. The sample yields about 76,000 clones, around 78% seen once. Trimming took off 2 bases at V and 4 bases at J, with 6 bases between the two ends. The CDR3 runs to 13 residues. Sequencing input: peripheral blood. The rearrangement links TRBV12-3 or TRBV12-4 to TRBJ1-5; D call uncertain. The TCR was taken from a human donor in a cohort sampled during active COVID-19. The CDR3 loop reads CASSLWANQPQHF. The CDR3, as DNA: TGTGCCAGCAGTTTATGGGCAAATCAGCCCCAGCATTTT.